This T cell receptor beta chain originates from a study of cytomegalovirus exposure and HLA in healthy donors. Study-wide results and limits: Later analysis identified several of the most significant clusters that appeared linked to common viral pathogens. According to the study, about 180 TCR beta chains were cytomegalovirus-associated. In an earlier analysis, in fewer than 700 donors, most V segments appeared productive either ~90% or ~30% of the time. Presence/absence comparisons presumed near-even sequencing depth among donors.

Of note for this clone: As yet, its antigen is unknown.

Unmatched junction bases numbered 13, after V lost 6 bases and J lost 1 base. The CDR3 spans 17 residues. The germline V gene has CDR1 KGHSH and CDR2 LQKENI. The PCR ran on 60 Vbeta and 13 Jbeta primers. The protocol was immunoSEQ multiplex PCR, while the TCRdb copy is restricted to in-frame clones and leaves out a portion. This repertoire shows about 180,000 clones, about 80% found once; its top ten account for more than 3.5%. This receptor was obtained from a woman aged 60 to 75 in good health and CMV-seropositive. Sequences were obtained from PBMCs. The chain is built from TRBV18 and TRBJ1-1; 8 bases agree with TRBD1. The CDR3 region has the DNA TGTGCCAGCTCCGCCACTTTTACCGGGACAGGGAACACTGAAGCTTTCTTT. Encoded protein: CASSATFTGTGNTEAFF.